This T cell receptor (beta chain) was retrieved from a study of response to subunit inactivated influenza vaccine (dated by TCRdb to 2016 to 2019). For the study in its entirety: Deep quantitative T cell receptor repertoire profiling was used in the study to track responses to a trivalent subunit inactivated influenza vaccine.

The sample's time point, from its label and the paper: approximately 40 days after influenza vaccine administration. In the germline V gene, CDR1 corresponds to MNHEY and CDR2 to SVGAGI. There are 18 amino acids in the CDR3, from cysteine to phenylalanine inclusive. Only CDR3 DNA is held: 54 bases, read in frame from base 1. Trimming removed 0 bases from V and 1 base from J, leaving 18 bases between the germline ends. Library generation was performed with RT-PCR. Instrument used: Illumina HiSeq 2500. TCRdb cleaned the public reads at Q25 with fastp, built clones with MiXCR and kept in-frame beta chains. Rows matching on CDR3 protein sequence are summarized as one entry with the most common DNA and genes. For this sample the table gives 430,000 or so distinct CDR3 sequences, of which approximately 11% were detected only once. The ten biggest clones cover roughly 12% of the sample. What the study reported, not specific to this receptor: The authors proposed that each seasonal influenza vaccination may bring in only a limited number of new T cells.

The table lists this clonotype with a few counts. Its antigen has not been determined. Nothing much larger sits one base from this clone, and base qualities are not available. This receptor was obtained from a man aged 50-59 years who received an inactivated influenza vaccine. Donor details come from another sample of the same person, matched by shared clones. The receptor chain draws on TRBV6-5 and TRBJ1-1, and perhaps TRBD1 as D gene, on 5 matching bases. The sequenced sample was PBMCs from blood, obtained roughly 6 weeks after vaccination. The CDR3 protein: CASSYSFAGNTGNTEAFF. The DNA sequence is as follows: TGTGCCAGCAGTTACTCTTTTGCAGGGAATACGGGGAACACTGAAGCTTTCTTT.